A single sample is the source of the 22 T cell receptor beta chains below, sequenced in a study of blood T cell repertoires in COVID-19. Data came from immunoSEQ multiplex PCR; TCRdb stores just in-frame clones and leaves some out. The sample has approximately 200,000 clones; 75% to 90% are singletons. The sequenced material came from PBMCs or T cells enriched from blood (not recorded which). The receptors were gathered from a woman aged 25 to 39 who had been exposed to COVID-19.

This sequence joins TRBV4-1 and TRBJ1-1, with 7 nucleotides matching TRBD1. V gave up 2 bases and J gave up 2 bases; unmatched junction bases: 11. Germline assignment: CDR1 MGHRA and CDR2 YSYEKL. This CDR3 is 17 amino acids long. DNA for the CDR3: TGCGCCAGCAGCCAAAGACTCCAGGACAGGATTAACACTGAAGCTTTCTTT. It codes for CASSQRLQDRINTEAFF.

The gene calls are TRBV2 and TRBJ1-5; D is perhaps TRBD1 (6 bases). Germline V gives CDR1 SNHLY, CDR2 FYNNEI. The CDR3 has 14 residues. Trimming removed 5 bases from V and 4 bases from J, with 12 bases in between. The CDR3 region has the DNA TGTGCCAGCAGTAAGGACAGTCGGAATCAGCCCCAGCATTTT. It specifies CASSKDSRNQPQHF. The variable domain in full, completed from reference TRBV2 and TRBJ1-5, reads EPEVTQTPSHQVTQMGQEVILRCVPISNHLYFYWYRQILGQKVEFLVSFYNNEISEKSEIFDDQFSVERPDGSNFTLKIRSTKLEDSAMYFCASSKDSRNQPQHFGDGTRLSIL.

V and J are TRBV6-2 or TRBV6-3 and TRBJ1-2, with 7 bases that match TRBD1. J lost 5 bases, V lost 4 bases, and 7 bases had no gene match. CDR3 length: 14 amino acids. CDR1 and CDR2 (germline): MNHEY, SVGEGT. In DNA, the CDR3 is TGTGCCAGCAGTTCCCTGGGGACAGCGTATGGCTACACCTTC. This translates into CASSSLGTAYGYTF.

This clone was observed a handful of times. The chain has TRBV6-5 and TRBJ2-5; D is perhaps TRBD2 (5 bases). This CDR3 has 16 amino acids. The germline gives CDR1 MNHEY, CDR2 SVGAGI. V lost 0 bases to trimming and J lost 5 bases, with 16 bases between them. CDR3 in amino acids: CASSYSRIAVAETQYF. The CDR3 bases are TGTGCCAGCAGTTACTCCCGGATCGCCGTAGCGGAGACCCAGTACTTC.

CDR3 region: CASSNSGRPSEQYF. CDR3 DNA sequence: TGTGCCAGCAGTAACAGCGGGAGGCCCTCCGAGCAGTACTTC. V is TRBV6-5 and J is TRBJ2-7; TRBD2 matches 9 bases. Trimming removed 5 bases from V and 6 bases from J; junction bases left unmatched: 8. Germline V gene sequence: CDR1 MNHEY, CDR2 SVGAGI. This CDR3 is 14 amino acids long.

A single count supports this clone. The J gene is TRBJ1-2, the V gene TRBV18, with unresolved D. V dropped 6 bases and J dropped 2 bases, with 16 bases sitting between them. Per the germline V gene, CDR1 is KGHSH and CDR2 is LQKENI. CDR3 length equals 15 residues. CDR3 DNA sequence: TGTGCCAGCTCGGATGGACTGTTGACGAACTATGGCTACACCTTC. Its protein product is CASSDGLLTNYGYTF.

The chain carries TRBV7-9 and TRBJ2-7, with 7 nucleotides matching TRBD2. The CDR3 covers 14 residues. The germline gives CDR1 SEHNR, CDR2 FQNEAQ (reference sequence). The V gene end was trimmed by 1 base and the J gene end by 3 bases; junction bases not matched to a gene: 3. CDR3 in amino acids: CASSLVGDYYEQYF. The CDR3, as DNA: TGTGCCAGCAGCTTAGTCGGGGACTACTACGAGCAGTACTTC.

This sequence joins TRBV30 and TRBJ1-2, with 10 bases matching TRBD1. CDR3 size: 13 residues. CDR1 is GTSNPN, CDR2 SVGIG, per germline (reference sequence). The V and J ends lost 0 bases and 8 bases, in that order; junction bases with no gene match: 3. The CDR3: CAWSVGTGDGYTF. DNA for the CDR3: TGTGCCTGGAGTGTAGGGACAGGGGACGGCTACACCTTC.

The J gene is TRBJ2-7, the V gene TRBV5-1; 8 nucleotides agree with TRBD2. V lost 0 bases to trimming and J lost 3 bases; unmatched junction nucleotides: 17. From germline, CDR1 is SGHRS and CDR2 YFSETQ. CDR3 size: 19 residues. In DNA, the CDR3 is TGCGCCAGCAGCTTGGCTCCTAGCCGGGGACTAGGTCCCATCTACGAGCAGTACTTC. Translated: CASSLAPSRGLGPIYEQYF.

The gene calls are TRBV10-3 and TRBJ2-1; 7 bases map to TRBD2. This CDR3 has 16 residues. Germline V gene sequence: CDR1 ENHRY, CDR2 SYGVKD. The ends lost 0 bases at V and 4 bases at J; junction bases unmatched: 6. As DNA, the CDR3 is TGTGCCATCAGTGAGTCGACGCCTAGCGGTTACAATGAGCAGTTCTTC. Translated: CAISESTPSGYNEQFF.

V is TRBV10-3 and J is TRBJ2-1; D is undetermined. V was shortened by 0 bases and J by 9 bases, with 6 bases between the two germline ends. Germline-derived CDR1 and CDR2 are ENHRY and SYGVKD. CDR3 size: 12 residues. The CDR3, as DNA: TGTGCCATCAGTGAGTCAGCAGGTGAGCAGTTCTTC. This codes for CAISESAGEQFF.

The chain employs TRBV24-1 and TRBJ2-3; 8 nucleotides match TRBD1. J was trimmed by 5 bases and V by 2 bases; bases with no gene match: 14. The CDR3 is 18 amino acids. Per germline, CDR1 KGHDR and CDR2 SFDVKD. CDR3 loop: CATSDSIPRGREKDTQYF. The DNA of the CDR3 is TGTGCCACCAGTGATTCGATACCCAGGGGGCGCGAAAAAGATACGCAGTATTTT.

The V gene is TRBV28, the J gene TRBJ1-1; 9 nucleotides line up with TRBD1. The CDR3 contains 14 residues. Trimming removed 4 bases from V and 10 bases from J; junction bases left unmatched: 10. Germline lookup yields CDR1 MDHEN and CDR2 SYDVKM. The CDR3 sequence is CASSSAHPGQGAFF. Written as DNA, the CDR3 is TGTGCCAGCAGTTCTGCTCATCCGGGACAGGGAGCTTTCTTT.

This chain links TRBV6-5 with TRBJ2-1; D gene unclear. The germline V gene has CDR1 MNHEY and CDR2 SVGAGI. This CDR3 has 13 residues. Trimming took 6 bases from V and 3 from J, leaving 9 bases between them. The CDR3 here is CASRTPNYNEQFF. CDR3 DNA sequence: TGTGCCAGCAGAACACCGAACTACAATGAGCAGTTCTTC.

The V gene is TRBV27, the J gene TRBJ2-5; TRBD2 aligns across 10 bases. The germline V gene encodes CDR1 MNHEY and CDR2 SMNVEV (reference sequence). The CDR3 sequence is 16 residues long. V lost 2 bases to trimming and J lost 5 bases; unmatched junction nucleotides: 8. Written as DNA, the CDR3 is TGTGCCAGCAGTTTAGCATCTAGCGGGGGTAGGGAGACCCAGTACTTC. This sequence encodes CASSLASSGGRETQYF.

This sequence joins TRBV5-5 and TRBJ1-4, with TRBD1 matching over 8 bases. The V segment lost 4 bases and the J segment 7 bases; nucleotides outside the gene matches: 9. CDR1 is SGHKS and CDR2 is YYEKEE in the germline V gene (reference sequence). This CDR3 comprises 15 residues. The CDR3 DNA follows: TGTGCCAGCAGCGCCGGGACAGGCGGGGGTGAAAAACTGTTTTTT. It is translated as CASSAGTGGGEKLFF.

The chain uses TRBV2 and TRBJ2-3; 9 nucleotides agree with TRBD1. The V gene end was trimmed by 7 bases and the J gene end by 1 base; junction bases not matched to a gene: 3. The germline V gene has CDR1 SNHLY and CDR2 FYNNEI. The CDR3 consists of 14 residues. The CDR3 DNA reads TGTGCCAGCAATCGGGACAGGGGCACAGATACGCAGTATTTT. This encodes CASNRDRGTDTQYF.

The V gene is TRBV6-5, the J gene TRBJ2-2, with 7 positions matching TRBD1. V lost 5 bases, J lost 1 base, and 1 base stayed unmatched. The V gene's germline CDR1 is MNHEY and CDR2 SVGAGI. The length of the CDR3 is 14 residues. CDR3 coding DNA: TGTGCCAGCAGTAGACAGGGGAACACCGGGGAGCTGTTTTTT. Encoded protein: CASSRQGNTGELFF.

The chain recombines TRBV27 with TRBJ1-3, with TRBD1 as a possible D gene (5 bases). The CDR3 loop spans 15 amino acids. CDR1 MNHEY and CDR2 SMNVEV come from the germline V gene (reference sequence). Trimming took 5 bases from V and 0 from J, leaving 11 bases between them. CDR3 in amino acids: CASSPGGSSGNTIYF. The CDR3 DNA follows: TGTGCCAGCAGTCCCGGGGGGAGCTCTGGAAACACCATATATTTT.

CDR3 residues: CASSAWRGQGYEQYF. CDR3 sequence (DNA): TGTGCCAGCAGCGCCTGGAGAGGACAGGGCTACGAGCAGTACTTC. The rearrangement uses TRBV27 and TRBJ2-7; 8 bases line up with TRBD1. CDR1 and CDR2 from the germline V gene are MNHEY and SMNVEV (reference sequence). V dropped 6 bases and J dropped 3; count of bases not matched to a gene: 10. The CDR3 is 15 residues long.

V usage is TRBV6-5 and J usage is TRBJ2-7; 8 nucleotides agree with TRBD1. The V segment lost 2 bases and the J segment 6 bases; nucleotides outside the gene matches: 3. The CDR3 extends over 13 amino acids. Germline lookup yields CDR1 MNHEY and CDR2 SVGAGI. For the CDR3, the DNA is TGTGCCAGCAGTTACCGTCAGGGGGCCGAGCAGTACTTC. Translating it yields CASSYRQGAEQYF.

As regards this clone: The same CDR3 also results from other DNA sequences found in this sample. V usage is TRBV5-4 and J usage is TRBJ1-2, with TRBD1 as a possible D gene (6 bases). The CDR3 runs to 16 residues. Germline V lookup: CDR1 SGHNT, CDR2 YYREEE (reference sequence). V dropped 0 bases and J dropped 7 bases, with 19 bases sitting between them. Here the CDR3 DNA reads TGTGCCAGCAGCTTGGATTCATCGGGGGCGGGGGGTGGCTACACCTTC. Residues: CASSLDSSGAGGGYTF.